These T cell receptor beta chains were read from a single sample in a study of shared clonotypes between healthy human individuals. Method: immunoSEQ multiplex PCR; TCRdb's copy keeps in-frame clones and lacks some. The repertoire includes fewer than 200,000 clones, approximately 92% of them detected once, and 0.067% sits in the top ten. The sample taken for sequencing was naive CD4+ T cells sorted from blood. The receptors derive from a woman aged 30 to 39 in good health. Both conserved end residues are part of each CDR3. Fields, in order: V gene, J gene, clone size, CDR3 protein. Clone size is stated in some rows and not others, as once, few, many or a class when expanded.

TRBV30	TRBJ2-6	NA	CAFGQASISGANVLTF
TRBV5-4	TRBJ2-1	NA	CASRDHNEQFF
TRBV29-1	TRBJ2-3	NA	CSGSLNTQYF
TRBV7-9	TRBJ2-1	NA	CASTRAGAPPNEQFF
TRBV21-1	TRBJ1-5	NA	CASSKVVQHSNQPQHF
TRBV21-1	TRBJ2-7	NA	CPPTGEQYF
TRBV18	TRBJ2-7	NA	CASSLEGQPYEQYF
TRBV7-8	TRBJ2-7	NA	CASSSVKAGTEQYF
TRBV2	TRBJ2-3	NA	CASTEGLGSTDTQYF
TRBV5-1	TRBJ2-2	once	CASSLDLRGNGELFF
TRBV5-4	TRBJ2-7	NA	CASSPRPLGRETYEQYF
TRBV7-3	TRBJ2-1	NA	CASSLLGTSGNEQFF
TRBV27	TRBJ2-6	NA	CASSPSYSGANVLTF
TRBV19	TRBJ2-3	NA	CASSIGPSTDTQYF
TRBV10-2	TRBJ2-7	NA	CASSWSTSSYEQYF
TRBV27	TRBJ1-1	NA	CASRSRRNTEAFF
TRBV18	TRBJ2-3	NA	CASSPGLSTDTQYF
TRBV6-5	TRBJ1-2	NA	CASSYGGRGYTF
TRBV27	TRBJ2-7	NA	CASSAPRMAFYEQYF
TRBV5-4	NA	NA	CASSPGLAGGLEQYF
TRBV14	TRBJ2-5	NA	CASSQAGVQETQYF
TRBV6-5	TRBJ1-2	few	CASSSIGQGPYGYTF
TRBV7-9	TRBJ2-7	once	CASSLDGRGSYEQYF
TRBV2	TRBJ1-5	NA	CASRGQGSNSNQPQHF
TRBV6-1	TRBJ2-7	NA	CASSDPGGSSYEQYF
TRBV29-1	TRBJ1-1	NA	CSGTGGASRTPEAFF
TRBV23-1	TRBJ2-1	NA	CASSQPPLAGGYNEQFF
TRBV7-9	TRBJ2-7	NA	CASSLGDPREFNEQYF
TRBV6-6	TRBJ2-2	few	CASSRTGELFF
TRBV19	TRBJ1-5	few	CASKGNQPQHF
TRBV19	TRBJ2-7	NA	CASSEGASGIPYEQYF
TRBV28	TRBJ1-4	NA	CASSLGGSATNEKLFF
TRBV2	TRBJ2-7	NA	CASSRLAGGSSYEQYF